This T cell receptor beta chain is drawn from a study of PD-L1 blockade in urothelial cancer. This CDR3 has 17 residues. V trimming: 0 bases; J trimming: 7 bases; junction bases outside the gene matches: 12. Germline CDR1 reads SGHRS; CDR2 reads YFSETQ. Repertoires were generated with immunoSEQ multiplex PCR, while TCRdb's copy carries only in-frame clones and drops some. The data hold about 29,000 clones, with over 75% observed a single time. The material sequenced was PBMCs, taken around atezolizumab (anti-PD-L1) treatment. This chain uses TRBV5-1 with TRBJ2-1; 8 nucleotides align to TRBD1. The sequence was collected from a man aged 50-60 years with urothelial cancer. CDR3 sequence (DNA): TGCGCCAGCAGCTTGGGGACAGGGAACTCAAAGGGGAATGAGCAGTTCTTC. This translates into CASSLGTGNSKGNEQFF.